The rows below give T cell receptor beta chains drawn from one sample of a study of blood T cell repertoires in COVID-19. Measured with immunoSEQ multiplex PCR; TCRdb has only the in-frame clones, and not every one. The sample yields around 360,000 clones, around 87% seen once. The sequencing sample was made of peripheral blood. The receptors here all came from a woman aged 25 to 39 with COVID-19, enrolled during active disease. Both conserved end residues are part of each CDR3. The D gene is left open where the match is weak.

v_call,d_call,cdr3_aa
TRBV9,.,CASSPQGRVGEKLFF
TRBV9,TRBD1,CASSVFRTGGLFTGELFF
TRBV3-1/TRBV3-2,.,CASSQATYSYEQYF
TRBV11-2,.,CATGLGANVLTF
TRBV5-1,TRBD1,CATSGQGGTDTQYF
TRBV7-8,.,CASSLASGGGSPLHF
TRBV19,.,CASSMPAGPQETQYF
TRBV25-1,.,CASRAQGSNTGELFF
TRBV9,TRBD2,CASSVGPFAGGTDTQYF
TRBV7-2,TRBD1,CASSLTGGAYEQYF
TRBV30,TRBD1,CAWGDSHNEKLFF
TRBV27,TRBD1,CASRPTGGGNTEAFF
TRBV5-1,.,CASSVTSFGEQYF
TRBV2,.,CASTLTGRSYEQYF
TRBV12-2,.,CASRPSPGSNQPQHF
TRBV9,.,CASAHRAGRDYEQFF
TRBV7-9,TRBD2,CASSPLGLAGRFGTQYF
TRBV2,.,CASKQGPGQYF
TRBV10-1,TRBD1,CASSQQGAGETQYF
TRBV23-1,TRBD2,CASSPGGNYEQYF
TRBV7-9,TRBD1,CASTRQGYEQYF
TRBV7-8,.,CASSLGGGGAFF
TRBV15,.,CATSRDRQPNQPQHF
TRBV10-3,.,CAISESETDTQYF
TRBV5-1,TRBD1,CASSPGTGSYEQYF
TRBV2,.,CASSAEQETQYF
TRBV19,.,CASSMTLFGGAFF
TRBV19,.,CASSREGVRGNQPQHF
TRBV10-1,TRBD1,CASSQMTGNEQYF
TRBV6-5,TRBD2,CASSYRTRLYEQYF
TRBV6-1,TRBD1,CASSDGTGGDNSPLHF
TRBV4-1,.,CASSQDPGGEETQYF
TRBV9,.,CASSLGIVSDGELFF
TRBV6-5,.,CASSPTGNYGYTF
TRBV5-4,.,CASSLGDSEAFF
TRBV28,TRBD1,CASSFRDRGNNEQFF
TRBV7-3,.,CASSKTGLNYNEQFF
TRBV29-1,.,CSVPRGETQYF
TRBV3-1/TRBV3-2,.,CASSLVDRRTEAFF
TRBV4-1,.,CASSHPGLGGVEQFF
TRBV5-5,.,CASDVTSRPTDTQYF
TRBV10-3,.,CAISVPGRGLSNQPQHF
TRBV28,TRBD1,CASSPRTGVVEQYF